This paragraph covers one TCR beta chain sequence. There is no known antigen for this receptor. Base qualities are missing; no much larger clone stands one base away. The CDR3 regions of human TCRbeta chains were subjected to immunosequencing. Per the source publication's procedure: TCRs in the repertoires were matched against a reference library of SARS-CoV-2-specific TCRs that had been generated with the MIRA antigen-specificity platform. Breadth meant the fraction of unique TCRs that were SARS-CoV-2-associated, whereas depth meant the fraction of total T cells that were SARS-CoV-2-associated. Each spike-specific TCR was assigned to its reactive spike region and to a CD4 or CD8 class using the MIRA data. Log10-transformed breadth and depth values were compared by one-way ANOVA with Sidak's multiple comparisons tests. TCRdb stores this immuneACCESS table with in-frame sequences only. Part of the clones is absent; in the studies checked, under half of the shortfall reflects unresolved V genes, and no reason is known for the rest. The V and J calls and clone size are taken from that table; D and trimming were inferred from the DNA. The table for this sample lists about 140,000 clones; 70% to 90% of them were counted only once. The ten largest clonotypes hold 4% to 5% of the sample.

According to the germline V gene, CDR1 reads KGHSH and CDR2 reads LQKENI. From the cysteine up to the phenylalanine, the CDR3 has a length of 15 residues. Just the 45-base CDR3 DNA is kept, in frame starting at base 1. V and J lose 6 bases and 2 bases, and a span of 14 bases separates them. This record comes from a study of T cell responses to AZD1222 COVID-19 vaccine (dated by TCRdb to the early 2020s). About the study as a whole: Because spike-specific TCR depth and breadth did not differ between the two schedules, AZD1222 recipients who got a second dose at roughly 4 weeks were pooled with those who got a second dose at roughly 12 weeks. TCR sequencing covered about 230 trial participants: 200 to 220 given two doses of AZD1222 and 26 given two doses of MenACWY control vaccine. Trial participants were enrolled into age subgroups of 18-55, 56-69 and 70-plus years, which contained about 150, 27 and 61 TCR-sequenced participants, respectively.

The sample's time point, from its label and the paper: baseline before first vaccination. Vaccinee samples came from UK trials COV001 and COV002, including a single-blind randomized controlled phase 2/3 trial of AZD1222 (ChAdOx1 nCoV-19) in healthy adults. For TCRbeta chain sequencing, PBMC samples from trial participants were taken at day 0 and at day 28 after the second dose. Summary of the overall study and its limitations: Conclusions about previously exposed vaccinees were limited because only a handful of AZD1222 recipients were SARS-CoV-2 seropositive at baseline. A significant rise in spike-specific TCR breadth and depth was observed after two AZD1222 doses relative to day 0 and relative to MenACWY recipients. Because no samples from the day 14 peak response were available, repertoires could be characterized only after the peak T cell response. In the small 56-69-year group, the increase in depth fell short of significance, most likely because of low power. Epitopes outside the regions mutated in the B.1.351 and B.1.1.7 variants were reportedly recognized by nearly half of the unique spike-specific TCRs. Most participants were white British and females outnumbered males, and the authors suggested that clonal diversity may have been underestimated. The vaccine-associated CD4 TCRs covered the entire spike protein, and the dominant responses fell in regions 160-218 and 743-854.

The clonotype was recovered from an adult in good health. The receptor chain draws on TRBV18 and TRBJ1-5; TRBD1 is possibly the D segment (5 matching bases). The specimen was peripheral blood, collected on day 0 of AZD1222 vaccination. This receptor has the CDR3 CASSLKGFGNQPQHF. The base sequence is TGTGCCAGCTCCCTTAAGGGGTTCGGCAATCAGCCCCAGCATTTT.